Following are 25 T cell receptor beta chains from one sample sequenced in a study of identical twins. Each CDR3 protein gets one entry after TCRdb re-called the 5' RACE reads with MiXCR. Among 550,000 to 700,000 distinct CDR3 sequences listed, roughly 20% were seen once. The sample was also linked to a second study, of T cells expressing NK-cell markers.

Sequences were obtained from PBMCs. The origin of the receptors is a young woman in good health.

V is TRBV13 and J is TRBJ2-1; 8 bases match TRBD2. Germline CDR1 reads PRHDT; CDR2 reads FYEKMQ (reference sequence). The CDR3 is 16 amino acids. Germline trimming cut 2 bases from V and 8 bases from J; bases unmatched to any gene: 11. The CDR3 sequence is CASSLHNGREVYEQFF. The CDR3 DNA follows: TGTGCCAGCAGCTTACACAACGGGAGGGAGGTTTATGAGCAGTTCTTC.

The CDR3: CSASGYSGNTIYF. CDR3 bases: TGCAGTGCTAGTGGTTACTCGGGAAACACCATATATTTT. V and J are TRBV20-1 and TRBJ1-3; no reliable D call. Trimming shortened V by 3 bases and J by 4 bases, and 10 bases separated the two germline ends. The CDR3 sequence is 13 residues long. Germline assignment: CDR1 DFQATT and CDR2 SNEGSKA (reference sequence).

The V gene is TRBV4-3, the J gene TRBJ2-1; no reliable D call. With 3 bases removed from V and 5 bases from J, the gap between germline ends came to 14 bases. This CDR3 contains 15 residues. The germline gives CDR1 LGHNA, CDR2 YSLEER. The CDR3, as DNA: TGCGCCAGCAGCCATGCTTCCCGAGACGACAATGAGCAGTTCTTC. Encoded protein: CASSHASRDDNEQFF.

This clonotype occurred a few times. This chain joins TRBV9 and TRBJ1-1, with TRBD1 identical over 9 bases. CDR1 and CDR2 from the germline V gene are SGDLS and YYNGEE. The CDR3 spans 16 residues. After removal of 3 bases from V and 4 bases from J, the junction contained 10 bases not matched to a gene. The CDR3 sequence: CASSERSQGAVTEAFF. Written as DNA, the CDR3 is TGTGCCAGCAGCGAGAGATCACAGGGGGCGGTCACTGAAGCTTTCTTT.

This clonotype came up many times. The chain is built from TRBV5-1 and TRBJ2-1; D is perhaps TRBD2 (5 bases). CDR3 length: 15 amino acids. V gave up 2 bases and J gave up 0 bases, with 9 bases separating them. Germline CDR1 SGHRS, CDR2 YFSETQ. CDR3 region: CASSFGISSYNEQFF. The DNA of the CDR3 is TGCGCCAGCAGCTTCGGGATTAGCTCCTACAATGAGCAGTTCTTC.

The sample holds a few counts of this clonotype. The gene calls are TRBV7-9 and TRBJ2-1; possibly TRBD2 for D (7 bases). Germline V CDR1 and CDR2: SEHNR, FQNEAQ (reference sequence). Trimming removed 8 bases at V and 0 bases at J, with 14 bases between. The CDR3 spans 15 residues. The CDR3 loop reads CASGGGSPSYNEQFF. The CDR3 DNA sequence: TGTGCCAGCGGGGGCGGGAGTCCCTCCTACAATGAGCAGTTCTTC.

The CDR3 DNA is TGTGCCAGCAGCGTGGACAGGGGGAGATCACCCCTCCACTTT. This translates into CASSVDRGRSPLHF. V usage is TRBV6-1 and J usage is TRBJ1-6; 10 nucleotides line up with TRBD1. The CDR3 runs to 14 residues. V gave up 6 bases and J gave up 10 bases; unmatched junction bases: 6. Germline V lookup: CDR1 MNHNS, CDR2 SASEGT.

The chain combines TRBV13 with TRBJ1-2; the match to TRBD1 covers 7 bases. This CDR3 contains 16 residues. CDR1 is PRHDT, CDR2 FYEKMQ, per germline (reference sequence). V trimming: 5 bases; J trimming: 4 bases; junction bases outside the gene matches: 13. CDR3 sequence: CASSRGRMGQSYGYTF. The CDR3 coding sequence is TGTGCCAGCAGCCGTGGCCGGATGGGACAGAGCTATGGCTACACCTTC.

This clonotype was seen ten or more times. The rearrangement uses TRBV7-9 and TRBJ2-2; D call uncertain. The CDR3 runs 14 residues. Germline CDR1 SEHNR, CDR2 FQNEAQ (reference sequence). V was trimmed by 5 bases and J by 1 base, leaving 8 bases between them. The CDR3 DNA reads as TGTGCCAGCAGCCTGCGACAGAACACCGGGGAGCTGTTTTTT. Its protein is CASSLRQNTGELFF.

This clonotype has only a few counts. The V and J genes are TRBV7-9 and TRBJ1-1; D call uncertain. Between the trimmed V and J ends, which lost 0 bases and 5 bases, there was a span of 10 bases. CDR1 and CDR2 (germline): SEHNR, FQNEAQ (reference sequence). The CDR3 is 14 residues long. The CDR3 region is CASSLALTGTEAFF. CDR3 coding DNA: TGTGCCAGCAGCTTAGCCCTCACGGGGACTGAAGCTTTCTTT.

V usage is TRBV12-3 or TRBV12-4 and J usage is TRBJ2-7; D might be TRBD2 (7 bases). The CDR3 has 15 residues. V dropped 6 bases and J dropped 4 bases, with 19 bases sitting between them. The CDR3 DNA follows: TGTGCCAGCAGCCCGGCGAGGGGGACTACTTACGAGCAGTACTTC. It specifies CASSPARGTTYEQYF.

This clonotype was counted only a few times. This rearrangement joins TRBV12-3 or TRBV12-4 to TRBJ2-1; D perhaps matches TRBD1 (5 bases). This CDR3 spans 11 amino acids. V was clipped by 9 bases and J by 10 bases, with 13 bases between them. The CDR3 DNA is TGTGCCAGTGAGACAGCCAAGGAGCAGTTCTTC. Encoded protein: CASETAKEQFF.

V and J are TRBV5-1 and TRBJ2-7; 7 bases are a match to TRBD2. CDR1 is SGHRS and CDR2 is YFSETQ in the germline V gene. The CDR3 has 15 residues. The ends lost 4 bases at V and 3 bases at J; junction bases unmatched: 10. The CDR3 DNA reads TGCGCCAGCAGCGGGGGAGCGGGGTTCCTCTACGAGCAGTACTTC. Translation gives CASSGGAGFLYEQYF. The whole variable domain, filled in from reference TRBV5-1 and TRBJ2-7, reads KAGVTQTPRYLIKTRGQQVTLSCSPISGHRSVSWYQQTPGQGLQFLFEYFSETQRNKGNFPGRFSGRQFSNSRSEMNVSTLELGDSALYLCASSGGAGFLYEQYFGPGTRLTVT.

The CDR3 nucleotides read TGTGCCAGCAGCCCCGGTTCTAAGACCCAGTACTTC. This gives the protein CASSPGSKTQYF. The chain combines TRBV9 with TRBJ2-5; no reliable D call. This CDR3 has 12 residues. The V end was cut by 4 bases, the J end by 6 bases, with 10 bases between. Germline assignment: CDR1 SGDLS and CDR2 YYNGEE.

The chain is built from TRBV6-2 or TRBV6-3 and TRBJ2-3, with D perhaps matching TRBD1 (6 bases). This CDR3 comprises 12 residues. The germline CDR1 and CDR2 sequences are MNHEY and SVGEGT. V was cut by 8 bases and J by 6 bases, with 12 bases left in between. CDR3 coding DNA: TGTGCCAGCTCAAACAGGGTGGATACGCAGTATTTT. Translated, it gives CASSNRVDTQYF.

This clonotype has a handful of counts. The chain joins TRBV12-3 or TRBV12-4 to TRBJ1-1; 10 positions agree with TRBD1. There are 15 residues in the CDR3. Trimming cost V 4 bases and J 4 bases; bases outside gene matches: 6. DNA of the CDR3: TGTGCCAGCAGTTCGCCGGGACAGGGGACCACTGAAGCTTTCTTT. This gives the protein CASSSPGQGTTEAFF.

Written as DNA, the CDR3 is TGTGCCAGCAGCCAAGACGTTGACTTTCAAGAGACCCAGTACTTC. Translated, it gives CASSQDVDFQETQYF. The chain joins TRBV3-1 to TRBJ2-5; D gene unclear. Deletions cut 0 bases from V and 2 bases from J, with 10 bases between. The CDR3 runs to 15 residues. In germline, CDR1 is LGHDT, CDR2 YNNKEL (reference sequence).

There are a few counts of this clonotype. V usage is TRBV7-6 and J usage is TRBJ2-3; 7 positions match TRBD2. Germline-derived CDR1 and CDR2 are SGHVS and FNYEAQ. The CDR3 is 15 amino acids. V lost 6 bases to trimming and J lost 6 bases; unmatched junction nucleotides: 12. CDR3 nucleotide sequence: TGTGCCAGCAGTTTCCTGGGGCTAGCGGAGGATACGCAGTATTTT. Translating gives CASSFLGLAEDTQYF.

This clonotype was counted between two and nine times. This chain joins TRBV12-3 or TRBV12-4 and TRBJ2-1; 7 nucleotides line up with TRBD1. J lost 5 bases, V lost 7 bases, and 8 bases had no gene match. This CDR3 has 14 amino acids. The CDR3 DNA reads TGTGCCAGCACGGAACAGGGGCGACACAATGAGCAGTTCTTC. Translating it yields CASTEQGRHNEQFF.

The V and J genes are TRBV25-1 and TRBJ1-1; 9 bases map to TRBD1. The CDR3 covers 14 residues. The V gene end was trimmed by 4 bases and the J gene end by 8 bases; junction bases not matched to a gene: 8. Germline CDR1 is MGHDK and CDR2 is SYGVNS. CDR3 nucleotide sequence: TGTGCCAGCAGTGCGGGACAGGGACTTAAGGAAGCTTTCTTT. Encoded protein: CASSAGQGLKEAFF.

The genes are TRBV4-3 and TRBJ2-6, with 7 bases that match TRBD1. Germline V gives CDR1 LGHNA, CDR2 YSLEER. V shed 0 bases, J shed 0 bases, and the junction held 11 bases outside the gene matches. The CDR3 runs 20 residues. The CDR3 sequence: CASSQESSETGYSGANVLTF. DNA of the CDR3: TGCGCCAGCAGCCAAGAATCATCAGAGACAGGGTACTCTGGGGCCAACGTCCTGACTTTC.

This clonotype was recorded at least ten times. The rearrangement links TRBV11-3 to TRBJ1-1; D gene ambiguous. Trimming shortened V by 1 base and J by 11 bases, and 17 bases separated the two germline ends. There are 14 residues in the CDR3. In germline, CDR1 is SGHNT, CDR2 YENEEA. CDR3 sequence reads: CASSLADRSARAFF. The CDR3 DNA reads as TGTGCCAGCAGCTTAGCGGACCGATCTGCGCGGGCTTTCTTT.

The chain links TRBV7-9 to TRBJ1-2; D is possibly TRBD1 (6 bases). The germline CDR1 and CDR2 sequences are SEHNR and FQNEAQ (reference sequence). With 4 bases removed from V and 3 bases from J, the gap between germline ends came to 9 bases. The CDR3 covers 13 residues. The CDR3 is CASSWTAYYGYTF. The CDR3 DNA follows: TGTGCCAGCAGCTGGACAGCTTACTATGGCTACACCTTC.

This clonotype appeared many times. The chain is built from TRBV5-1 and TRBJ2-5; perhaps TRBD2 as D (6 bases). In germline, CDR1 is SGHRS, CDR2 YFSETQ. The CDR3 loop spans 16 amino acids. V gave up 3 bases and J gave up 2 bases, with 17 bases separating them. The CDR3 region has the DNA TGCGCCAGCAGCTCTCACGGGAGCGGCGGACAAGAGACCCAGTACTTC. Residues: CASSSHGSGGQETQYF.

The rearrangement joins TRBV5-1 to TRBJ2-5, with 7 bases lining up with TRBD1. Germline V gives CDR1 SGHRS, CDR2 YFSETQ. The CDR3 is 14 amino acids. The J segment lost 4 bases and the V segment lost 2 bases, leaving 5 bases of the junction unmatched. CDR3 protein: CASSFTGVRETQYF. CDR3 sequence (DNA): TGCGCCAGCAGCTTCACAGGGGTGCGAGAGACCCAGTACTTC.